The sequence of this T cell receptor (beta chain) was determined in a study of long-term antiretroviral therapy in people with HIV. The CDR3 covers 14 residues. V was pared by 8 bases and J by 6 bases, with 10 bases of the junction left unmatched. Per germline, CDR1 MNHEY and CDR2 SMNVEV (reference sequence). An immunoSEQ assay, version v3.0, was performed at survey level. Method: immunoSEQ multiplex PCR; TCRdb's copy keeps in-frame clones and lacks some. The table has tens of thousands of clones, roughly four fifths seen once; the top ten hold under 6.5%. This receptor was identified in a young man with HIV. The chain recombines TRBV27 with TRBJ2-1; 7 bases agree with TRBD2. Sequences were derived from unsorted PBMCs, sampled 1 year after starting antiretroviral therapy. The DNA for the CDR3 is TGTGCCAGCGGGGCGGGCGGGGGTTTCAATGAGCAGTTCTTC. As protein: CASGAGGGFNEQFF.